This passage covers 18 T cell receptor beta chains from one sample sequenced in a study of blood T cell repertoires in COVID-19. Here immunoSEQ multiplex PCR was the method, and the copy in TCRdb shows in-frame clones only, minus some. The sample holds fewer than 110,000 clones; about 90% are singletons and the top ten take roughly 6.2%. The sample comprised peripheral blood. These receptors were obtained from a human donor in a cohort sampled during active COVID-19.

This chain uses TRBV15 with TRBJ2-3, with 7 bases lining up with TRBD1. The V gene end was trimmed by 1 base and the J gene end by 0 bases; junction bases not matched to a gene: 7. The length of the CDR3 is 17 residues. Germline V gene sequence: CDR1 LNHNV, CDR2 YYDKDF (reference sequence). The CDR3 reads CATSRGDSPSSTDTQYF. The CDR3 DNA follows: TGTGCCACCAGCAGAGGGGACAGTCCTTCTAGCACAGATACGCAGTATTTT.

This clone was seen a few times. The CDR3 DNA reads TGTGCCAGCAGCCAAGGGACAGGGGTGAGGGATGAGCAGTTCTTC. This encodes CASSQGTGVRDEQFF. V gene TRBV4-2 combines with J gene TRBJ2-1; 9 bases map to TRBD1. From germline, CDR1 is LGHNA and CDR2 YNFKEQ. The CDR3 extends over 15 amino acids. Trimming removed 1 base from V and 8 bases from J; junction bases left unmatched: 6.

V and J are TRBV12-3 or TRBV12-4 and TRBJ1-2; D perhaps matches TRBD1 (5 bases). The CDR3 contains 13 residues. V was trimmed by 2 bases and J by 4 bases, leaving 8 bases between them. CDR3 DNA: TGTGCCAGCAGTTTACGGGGGGGCTATGGCTACACCTTC. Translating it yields CASSLRGGYGYTF.

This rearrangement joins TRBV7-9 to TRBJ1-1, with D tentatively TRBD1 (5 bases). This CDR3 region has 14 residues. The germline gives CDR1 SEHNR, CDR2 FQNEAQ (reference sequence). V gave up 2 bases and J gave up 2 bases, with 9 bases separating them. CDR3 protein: CASSLPGGNTEAFF. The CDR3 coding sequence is TGTGCCAGCAGCTTACCGGGGGGAAACACTGAAGCTTTCTTT.

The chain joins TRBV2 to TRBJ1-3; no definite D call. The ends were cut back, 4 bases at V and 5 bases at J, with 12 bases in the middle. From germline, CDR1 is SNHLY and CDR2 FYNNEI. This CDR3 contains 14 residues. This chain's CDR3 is CASSAVNSRNTIYF. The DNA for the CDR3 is TGTGCCAGCAGTGCGGTCAATTCCCGAAACACCATATATTTT.

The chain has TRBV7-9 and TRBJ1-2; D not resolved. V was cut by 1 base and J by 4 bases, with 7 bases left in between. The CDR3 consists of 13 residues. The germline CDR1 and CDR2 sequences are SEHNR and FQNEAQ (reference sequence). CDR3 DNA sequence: TGTGCCAGCAGCTTAGGGCCCAGCTATGGCTACACCTTC. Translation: CASSLGPSYGYTF.

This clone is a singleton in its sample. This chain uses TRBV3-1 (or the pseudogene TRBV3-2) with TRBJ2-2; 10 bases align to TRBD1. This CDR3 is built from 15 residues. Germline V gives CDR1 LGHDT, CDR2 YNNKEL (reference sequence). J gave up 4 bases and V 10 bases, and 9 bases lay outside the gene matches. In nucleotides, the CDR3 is TGTGCCACCGGTGACAGGGGGCGAGTCACCGGGGAGCTGTTTTTT. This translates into CATGDRGRVTGELFF.

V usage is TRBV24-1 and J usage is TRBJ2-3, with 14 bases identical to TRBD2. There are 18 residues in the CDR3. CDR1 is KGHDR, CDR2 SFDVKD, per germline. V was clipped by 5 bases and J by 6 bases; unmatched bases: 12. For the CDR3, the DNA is TGTGCCACCAGTGGACGGACTAGCGGGGGGCCATCCCGGGATACGCAGTATTTT. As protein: CATSGRTSGGPSRDTQYF.

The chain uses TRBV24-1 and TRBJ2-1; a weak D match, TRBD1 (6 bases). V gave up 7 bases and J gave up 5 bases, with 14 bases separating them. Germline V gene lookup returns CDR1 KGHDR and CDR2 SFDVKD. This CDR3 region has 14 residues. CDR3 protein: CATRKTGAHNEQFF. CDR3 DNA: TGTGCCACCAGAAAGACAGGCGCCCACAATGAGCAGTTCTTC.

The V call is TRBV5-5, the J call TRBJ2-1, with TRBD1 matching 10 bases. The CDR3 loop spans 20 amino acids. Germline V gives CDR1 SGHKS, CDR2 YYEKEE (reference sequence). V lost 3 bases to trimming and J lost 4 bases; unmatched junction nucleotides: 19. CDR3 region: CASSYPLDGDRGGVYNEQFF. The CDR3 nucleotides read TGTGCCAGCAGCTATCCCCTTGATGGGGACAGGGGTGGGGTTTACAATGAGCAGTTCTTC.

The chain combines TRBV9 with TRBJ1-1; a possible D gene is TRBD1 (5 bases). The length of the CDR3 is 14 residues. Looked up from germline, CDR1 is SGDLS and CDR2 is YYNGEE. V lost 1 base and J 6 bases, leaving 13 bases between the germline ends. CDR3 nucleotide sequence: TGTGCCAGCAGCGTAACGGGGGGGTCGGCTGAAGCTTTCTTT. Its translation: CASSVTGGSAEAFF. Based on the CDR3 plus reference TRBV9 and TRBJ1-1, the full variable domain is DSGVTQTPKHLITATGQRVTLRCSPRSGDLSVYWYQQSLDQGLQFLIQYYNGEERAKGNILERFSAQQFPDLHSELNLSSLELGDSALYFCASSVTGGSAEAFFGQGTRLTVV.

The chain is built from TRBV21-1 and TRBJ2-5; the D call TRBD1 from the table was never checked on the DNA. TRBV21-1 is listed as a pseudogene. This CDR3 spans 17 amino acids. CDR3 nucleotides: TGTGCCAGCAGCAAAGCCCGACGGACAGGGGCCGGGGAGACCCAGTACTTC. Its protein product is CASSKARRTGAGETQYF.

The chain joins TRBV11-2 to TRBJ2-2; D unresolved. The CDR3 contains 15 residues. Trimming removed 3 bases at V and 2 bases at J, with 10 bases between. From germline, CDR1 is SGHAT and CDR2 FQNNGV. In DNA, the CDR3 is TGTGCCAGCAGCTTTCTTGAGCTAAACACCGGGGAGCTGTTTTTT. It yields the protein CASSFLELNTGELFF.

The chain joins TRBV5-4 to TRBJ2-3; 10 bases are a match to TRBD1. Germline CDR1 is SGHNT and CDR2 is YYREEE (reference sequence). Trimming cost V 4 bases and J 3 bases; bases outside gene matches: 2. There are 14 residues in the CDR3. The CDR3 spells CASSGQGVTDTQYF. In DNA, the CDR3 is TGTGCCAGCAGCGGACAGGGGGTAACAGATACGCAGTATTTT. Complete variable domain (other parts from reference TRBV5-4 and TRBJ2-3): ETGVTQSPTHLIKTRGQQVTLRCSSQSGHNTVSWYQQALGQGPQFIFQYYREEENGRGNFPPRFSGLQFPNYSSELNVNALELDDSALYLCASSGQGVTDTQYFGPGTRLTVL.

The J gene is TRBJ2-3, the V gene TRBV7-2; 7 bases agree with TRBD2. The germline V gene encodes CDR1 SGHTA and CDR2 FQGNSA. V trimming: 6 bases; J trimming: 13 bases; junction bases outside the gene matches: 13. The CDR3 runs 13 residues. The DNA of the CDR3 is TGTGCCAGCAGTATAGCGGGTTCCGGAGGGGAGTATTTT. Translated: CASSIAGSGGEYF.

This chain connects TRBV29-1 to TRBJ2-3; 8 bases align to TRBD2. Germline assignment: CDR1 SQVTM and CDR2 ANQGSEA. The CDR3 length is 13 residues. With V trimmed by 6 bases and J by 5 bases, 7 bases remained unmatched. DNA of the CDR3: TGCAGCGTCCGGACTAGCAGTGTAGATACGCAGTATTTT. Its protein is CSVRTSSVDTQYF.

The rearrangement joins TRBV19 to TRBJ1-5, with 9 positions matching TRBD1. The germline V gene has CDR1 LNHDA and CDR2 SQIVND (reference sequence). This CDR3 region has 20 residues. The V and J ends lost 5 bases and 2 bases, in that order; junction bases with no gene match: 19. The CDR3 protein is CASSSEQGTGYEAGNQPQHF. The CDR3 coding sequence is TGTGCCAGTAGTTCCGAACAAGGGACAGGGTACGAGGCTGGCAATCAGCCCCAGCATTTT.

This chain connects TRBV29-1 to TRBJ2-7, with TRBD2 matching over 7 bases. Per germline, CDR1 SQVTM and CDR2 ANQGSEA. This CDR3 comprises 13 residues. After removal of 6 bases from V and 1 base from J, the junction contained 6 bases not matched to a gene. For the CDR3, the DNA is TGCAGCGTGTCAACCGGGGGGTCCTACGAGCAGTACTTC. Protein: CSVSTGGSYEQYF.